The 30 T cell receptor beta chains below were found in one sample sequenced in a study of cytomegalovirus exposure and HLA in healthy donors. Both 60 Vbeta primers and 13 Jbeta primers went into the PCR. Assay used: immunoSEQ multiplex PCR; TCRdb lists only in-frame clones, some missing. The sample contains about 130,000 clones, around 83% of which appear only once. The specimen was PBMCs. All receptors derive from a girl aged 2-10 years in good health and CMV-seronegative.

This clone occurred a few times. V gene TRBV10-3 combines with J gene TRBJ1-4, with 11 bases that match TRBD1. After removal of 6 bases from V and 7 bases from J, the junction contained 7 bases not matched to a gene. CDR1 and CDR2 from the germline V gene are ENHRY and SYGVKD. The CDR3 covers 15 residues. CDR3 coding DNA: TGTGCCATCAGCCCTCGGACAGGGGGCGGTGAAAAACTGTTTTTT. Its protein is CAISPRTGGGEKLFF.

Here the CDR3 reads CASSPRRERVNEQFF. In nucleotides, the CDR3 is TGTGCCAGCAGCCCCCGGAGGGAGAGGGTCAATGAGCAGTTCTTC. The rearrangement uses TRBV5-6 and TRBJ2-1; D may be TRBD2 (6 bases). Germline CDR1 and CDR2: SGHDT and YYEEEE. With 4 bases removed from V and 6 bases from J, the gap between germline ends came to 17 bases. CDR3 length: 15 amino acids.

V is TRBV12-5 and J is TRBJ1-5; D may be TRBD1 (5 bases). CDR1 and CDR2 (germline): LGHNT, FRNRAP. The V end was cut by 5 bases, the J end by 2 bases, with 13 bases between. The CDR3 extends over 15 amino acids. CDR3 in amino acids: CASGAQTGGNQPQHF. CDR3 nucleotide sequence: TGTGCTAGTGGTGCCCAAACAGGAGGCAATCAGCCCCAGCATTTT.

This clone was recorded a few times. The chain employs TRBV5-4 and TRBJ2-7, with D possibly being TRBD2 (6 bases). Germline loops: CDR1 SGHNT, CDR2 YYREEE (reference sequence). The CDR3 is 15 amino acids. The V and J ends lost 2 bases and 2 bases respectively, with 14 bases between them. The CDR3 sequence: CASSFGTPGAYEQYF. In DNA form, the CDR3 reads TGTGCCAGCAGCTTTGGGACCCCGGGGGCCTACGAGCAGTACTTC.

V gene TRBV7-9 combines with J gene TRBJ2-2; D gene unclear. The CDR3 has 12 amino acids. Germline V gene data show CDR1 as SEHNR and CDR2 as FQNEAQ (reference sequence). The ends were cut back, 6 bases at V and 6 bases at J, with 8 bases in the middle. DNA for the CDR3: TGTGCCAGCAGGCCGACTGCCGGGGAGCTGTTTTTT. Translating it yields CASRPTAGELFF.

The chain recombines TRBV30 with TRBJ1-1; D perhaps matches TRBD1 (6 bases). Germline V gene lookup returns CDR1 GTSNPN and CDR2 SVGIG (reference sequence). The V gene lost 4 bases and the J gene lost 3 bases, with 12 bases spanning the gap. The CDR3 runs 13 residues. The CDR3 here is CAWKRGWDTEAFF. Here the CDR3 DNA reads TGTGCCTGGAAAAGGGGGTGGGACACTGAAGCTTTCTTT. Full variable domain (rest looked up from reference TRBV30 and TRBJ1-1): SQTIHQWPATLVQPVGSPLSLECTVEGTSNPNLYWYRQAAGRGLQLLFYSVGIGQISSEVPQNLSASRPQDRQFILSSKKLLLSDSGFYLCAWKRGWDTEAFFGQGTRLTVV.

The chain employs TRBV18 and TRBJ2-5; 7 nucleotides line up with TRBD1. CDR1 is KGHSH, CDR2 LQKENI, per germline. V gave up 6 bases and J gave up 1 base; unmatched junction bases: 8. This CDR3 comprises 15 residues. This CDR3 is CASSRRTGRQETQYF. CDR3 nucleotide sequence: TGTGCCAGCTCCCGCAGGACAGGCCGCCAAGAGACCCAGTACTTC.

The CDR3 nucleotides read TGTGCCAGCAGCGTATCGGGAGGGGGCATGTACGAGCAGTACTTC. Its translation: CASSVSGGGMYEQYF. This chain uses TRBV9 with TRBJ2-7; tentatively, D is TRBD2 (8 bases). V gave up 1 base and J gave up 4 bases, with 15 bases separating them. The CDR3 has 15 residues. Germline values: CDR1 SGDLS, CDR2 YYNGEE.

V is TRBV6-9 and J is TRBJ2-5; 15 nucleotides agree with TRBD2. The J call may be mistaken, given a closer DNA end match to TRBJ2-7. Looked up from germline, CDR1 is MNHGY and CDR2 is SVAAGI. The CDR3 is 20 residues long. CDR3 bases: TGTGCCAGCAGTTGCTCCTTCGCGGGGACTAGCGGGGGGTCCACCTACGAGCAGTACTTC. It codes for CASSCSFAGTSGGSTYEQYF.

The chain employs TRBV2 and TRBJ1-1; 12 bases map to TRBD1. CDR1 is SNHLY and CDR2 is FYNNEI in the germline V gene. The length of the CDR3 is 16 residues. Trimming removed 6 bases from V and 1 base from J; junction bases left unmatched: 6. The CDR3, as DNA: TGTGCCAGCAGCGGGACAGGGGGCCGTAGGAACACTGAAGCTTTCTTT. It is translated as CASSGTGGRRNTEAFF.

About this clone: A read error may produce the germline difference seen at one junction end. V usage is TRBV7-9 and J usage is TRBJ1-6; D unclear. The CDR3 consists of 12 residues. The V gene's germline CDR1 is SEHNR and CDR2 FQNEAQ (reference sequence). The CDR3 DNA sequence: TGTTCCAGCAGCTCCGAGTTGTCACCCCTCCACTTT. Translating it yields CSSSSELSPLHF. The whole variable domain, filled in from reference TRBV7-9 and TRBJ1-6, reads DTGVSQNPRHKITKRGQNVTFRCDPISEHNRLYWYRQTLGQGPEFLTYFQNEAQLEKSRLLSDRFSAERPKGSFSTLEIQRTEQGDSAMYLCSSSSELSPLHFGNGTRLTVT.

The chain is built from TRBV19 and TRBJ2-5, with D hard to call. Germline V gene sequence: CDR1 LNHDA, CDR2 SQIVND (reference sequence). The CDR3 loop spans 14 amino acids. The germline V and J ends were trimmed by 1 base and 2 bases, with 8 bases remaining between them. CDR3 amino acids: CASSIGGFQETQYF. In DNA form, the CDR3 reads TGTGCCAGTAGTATAGGAGGATTTCAAGAGACCCAGTACTTC.

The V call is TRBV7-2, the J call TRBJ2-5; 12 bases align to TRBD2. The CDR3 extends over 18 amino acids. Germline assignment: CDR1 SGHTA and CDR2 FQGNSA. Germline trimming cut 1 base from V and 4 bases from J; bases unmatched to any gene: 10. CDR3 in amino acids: CASSLGLAGGTRVETQYF. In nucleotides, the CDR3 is TGTGCCAGCAGCTTAGGGCTAGCGGGGGGGACTCGGGTAGAGACCCAGTACTTC.

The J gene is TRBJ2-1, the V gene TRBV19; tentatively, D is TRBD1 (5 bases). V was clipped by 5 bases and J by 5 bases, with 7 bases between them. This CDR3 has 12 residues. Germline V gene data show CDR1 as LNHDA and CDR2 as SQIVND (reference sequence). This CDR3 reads CASSVTDNEQFF. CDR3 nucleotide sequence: TGTGCCAGTAGTGTGACAGACAATGAGCAGTTCTTC.

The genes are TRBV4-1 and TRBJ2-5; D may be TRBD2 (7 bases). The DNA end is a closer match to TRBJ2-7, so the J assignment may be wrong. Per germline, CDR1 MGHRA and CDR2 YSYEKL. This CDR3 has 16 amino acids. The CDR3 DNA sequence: TGCGCCAGCAGCCAAGACCCAGGGGAGGGGATCTACGAGCAGTACTTC. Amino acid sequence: CASSQDPGEGIYEQYF.

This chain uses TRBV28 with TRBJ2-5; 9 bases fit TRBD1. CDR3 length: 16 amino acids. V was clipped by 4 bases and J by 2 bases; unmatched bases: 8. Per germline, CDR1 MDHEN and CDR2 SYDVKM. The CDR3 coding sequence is TGTGCCAGCAGTTCGGGGACAGGGAGGTTGCAAGAGACCCAGTACTTC. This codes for CASSSGTGRLQETQYF. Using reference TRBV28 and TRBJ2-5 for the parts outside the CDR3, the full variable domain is DVKVTQSSRYLVKRTGEKVFLECVQDMDHENMFWYRQDPGLGLRLIYFSYDVKMKEKGDIPEGYSVSREKKERFSLILESASTNQTSMYLCASSSGTGRLQETQYFGPGTRLLVL.

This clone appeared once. The chain's CDR3 is CASSLASSRDSGNTIYF. CDR3 DNA sequence: TGTGCCAGCAGCTTAGCGAGTTCCCGGGACTCTGGAAACACCATATATTTT. This chain uses TRBV7-9 with TRBJ1-3, with D unresolved. Trimming pared 0 bases from V and 0 bases from J, leaving 12 bases between. CDR3 length equals 17 residues. Germline V lookup: CDR1 SEHNR, CDR2 FQNEAQ (reference sequence).

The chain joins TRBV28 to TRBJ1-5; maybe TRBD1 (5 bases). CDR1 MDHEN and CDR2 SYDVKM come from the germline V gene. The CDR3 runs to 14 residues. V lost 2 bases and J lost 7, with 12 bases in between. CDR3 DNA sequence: TGTGCCAGCAGTTTAGAACAGGAGGGCCAGCCCCAGCATTTT. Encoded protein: CASSLEQEGQPQHF.

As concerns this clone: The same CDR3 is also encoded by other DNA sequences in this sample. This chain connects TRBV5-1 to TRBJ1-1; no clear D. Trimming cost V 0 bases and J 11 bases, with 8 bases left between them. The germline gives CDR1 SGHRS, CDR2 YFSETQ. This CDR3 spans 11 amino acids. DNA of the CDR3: TGCGCCAGCAGCTTGGGGAGGGAGGCTTTCTTT. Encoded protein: CASSLGREAFF.

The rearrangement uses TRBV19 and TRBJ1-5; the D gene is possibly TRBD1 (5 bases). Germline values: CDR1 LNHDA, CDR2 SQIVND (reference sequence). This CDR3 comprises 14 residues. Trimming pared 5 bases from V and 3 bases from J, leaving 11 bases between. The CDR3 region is CASSATGNNQPQHF. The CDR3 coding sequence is TGTGCCAGTAGTGCCACAGGCAACAATCAGCCCCAGCATTTT. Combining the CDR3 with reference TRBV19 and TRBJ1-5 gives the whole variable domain DGGITQSPKYLFRKEGQNVTLSCEQNLNHDAMYWYRQDPGQGLRLIYYSQIVNDFQKGDIAEGYSVSREKKESFPLTVTSAQKNPTAFYLCASSATGNNQPQHFGDGTRLSIL.

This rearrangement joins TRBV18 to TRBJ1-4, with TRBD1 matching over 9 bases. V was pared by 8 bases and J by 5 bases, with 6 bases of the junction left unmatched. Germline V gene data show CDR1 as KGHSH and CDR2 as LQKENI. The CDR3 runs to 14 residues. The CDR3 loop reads CASRVGTGNEKLFF. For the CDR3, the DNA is TGTGCCAGCCGCGTCGGGACAGGGAATGAAAAACTGTTTTTT.

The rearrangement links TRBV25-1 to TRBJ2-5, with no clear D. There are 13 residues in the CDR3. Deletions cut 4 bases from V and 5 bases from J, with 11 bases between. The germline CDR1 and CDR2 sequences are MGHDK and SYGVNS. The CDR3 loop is CASSVTAPETQYF. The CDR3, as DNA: TGTGCCAGCAGTGTGACTGCTCCTGAGACCCAGTACTTC.

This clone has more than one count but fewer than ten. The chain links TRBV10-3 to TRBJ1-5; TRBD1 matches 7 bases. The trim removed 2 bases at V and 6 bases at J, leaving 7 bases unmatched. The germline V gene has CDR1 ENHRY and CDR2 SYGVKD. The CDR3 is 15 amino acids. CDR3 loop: CAISEGGGLSQPQHF. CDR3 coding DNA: TGTGCCATCAGTGAGGGAGGGGGCTTGAGTCAGCCCCAGCATTTT.

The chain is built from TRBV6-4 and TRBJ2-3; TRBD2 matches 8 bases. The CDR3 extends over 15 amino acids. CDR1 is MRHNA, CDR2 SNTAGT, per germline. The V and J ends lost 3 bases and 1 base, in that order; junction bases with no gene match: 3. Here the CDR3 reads CASSEMRGGTDTQYF. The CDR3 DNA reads TGTGCCAGCAGTGAAATGCGGGGGGGCACAGATACGCAGTATTTT.

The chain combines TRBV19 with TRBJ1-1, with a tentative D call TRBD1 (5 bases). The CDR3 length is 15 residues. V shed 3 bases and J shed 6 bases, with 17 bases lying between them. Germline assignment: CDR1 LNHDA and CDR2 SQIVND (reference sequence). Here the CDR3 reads CASSILQGGWSEAFF. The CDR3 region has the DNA TGTGCCAGTAGTATCCTCCAGGGTGGTTGGTCTGAAGCTTTCTTT.

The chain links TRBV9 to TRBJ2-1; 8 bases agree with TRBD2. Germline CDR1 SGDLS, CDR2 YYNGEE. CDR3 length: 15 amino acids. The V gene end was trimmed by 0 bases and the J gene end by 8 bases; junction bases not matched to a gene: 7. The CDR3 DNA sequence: TGTGCCAGCAGCGTAGGTTTGCGGGGGGCGTATGAGCAGTTCTTC. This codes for CASSVGLRGAYEQFF.

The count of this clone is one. The CDR3 DNA reads as TGCGCCAGCAGCTGGGGGGGGGCCATGAACACTGAAGCTTTCTTT. This translates into CASSWGGAMNTEAFF. The V and J genes are TRBV5-1 and TRBJ1-1; tentative D call: TRBD1 (6 bases). Germline CDR1 is SGHRS and CDR2 is YFSETQ. This CDR3 spans 15 amino acids. Trimming stripped 3 bases from V and 0 bases from J, with 12 bases between.

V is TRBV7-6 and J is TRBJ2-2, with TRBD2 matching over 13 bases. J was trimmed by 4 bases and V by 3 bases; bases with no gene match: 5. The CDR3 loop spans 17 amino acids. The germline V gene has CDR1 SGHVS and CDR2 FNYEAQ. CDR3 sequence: CASSFRLAGGITGELFF. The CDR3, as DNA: TGTGCCAGCAGCTTTCGACTAGCGGGGGGTATCACCGGGGAGCTGTTTTTT.

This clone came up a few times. This chain's CDR3 is CASSFTGPRGTEAFF. The CDR3 DNA is TGCGCCAGCAGCTTTACAGGCCCTAGGGGCACTGAAGCTTTCTTT. The chain has TRBV5-1 and TRBJ1-1; D might be TRBD1 (5 bases). This CDR3 is built from 15 residues. Germline lookup yields CDR1 SGHRS and CDR2 YFSETQ. V gave up 2 bases and J gave up 4 bases, with 15 bases separating them.

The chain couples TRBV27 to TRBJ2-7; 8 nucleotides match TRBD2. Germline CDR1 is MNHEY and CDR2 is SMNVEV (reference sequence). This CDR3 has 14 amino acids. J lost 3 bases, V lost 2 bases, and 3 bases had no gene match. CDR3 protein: CASSLHGRGYEQYF. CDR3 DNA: TGTGCCAGCAGTTTACACGGGAGGGGCTACGAGCAGTACTTC.